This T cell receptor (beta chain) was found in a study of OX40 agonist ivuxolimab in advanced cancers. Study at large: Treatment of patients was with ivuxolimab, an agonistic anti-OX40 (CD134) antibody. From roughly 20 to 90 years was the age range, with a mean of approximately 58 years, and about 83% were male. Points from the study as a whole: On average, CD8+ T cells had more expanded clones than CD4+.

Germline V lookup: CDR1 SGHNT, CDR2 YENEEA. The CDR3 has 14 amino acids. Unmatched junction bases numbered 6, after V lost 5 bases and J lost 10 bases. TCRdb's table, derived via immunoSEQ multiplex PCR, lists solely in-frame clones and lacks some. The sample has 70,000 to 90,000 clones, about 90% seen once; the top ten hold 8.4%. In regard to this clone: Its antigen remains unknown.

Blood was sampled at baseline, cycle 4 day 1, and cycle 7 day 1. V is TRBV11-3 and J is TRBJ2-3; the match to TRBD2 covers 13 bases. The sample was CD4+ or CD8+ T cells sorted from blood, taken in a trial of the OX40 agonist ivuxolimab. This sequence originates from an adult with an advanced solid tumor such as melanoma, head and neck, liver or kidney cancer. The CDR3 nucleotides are TGTGCCAGCAGCCCCGGACTAGCGGGAGACGCGCAGTATTTT. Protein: CASSPGLAGDAQYF.